The clone carrying this T cell receptor (beta chain) has more than one count but fewer than ten. The sample is drawn from a study of response to subunit inactivated influenza vaccine. TCRdb re-called the RT-PCR reads with MiXCR, one entry per CDR3 protein. Here the sample spans roughly 540,000 distinct CDR3 sequences, roughly a quarter being singletons. CDR1 SEHNR and CDR2 FQNEAQ come from the germline V gene (reference sequence). The CDR3 runs 14 residues. Between the trimmed V and J ends, which lost 2 bases and 0 bases, there was a span of 5 bases. A further study also used this sample, focusing on T cells expressing NK-cell markers. As that report states: For TCR beta, cDNA was produced by 5'RACE template switching with UMIs. What remained unclear was the HCMV specificity of expanded NKG2C+ T cell clones.

Sequenced material: CD4+ T cells sorted from PBMCs, taken about 12 days after vaccination. The receptor was isolated from a man aged 50-59 years who received an inactivated influenza vaccine. The chain combines TRBV7-9 with TRBJ1-5, with D unresolved. CDR3 nucleotides: TGTGCCAGCAGCTTAATAGGTAGCAATCAGCCCCAGCATTTT. This encodes CASSLIGSNQPQHF.